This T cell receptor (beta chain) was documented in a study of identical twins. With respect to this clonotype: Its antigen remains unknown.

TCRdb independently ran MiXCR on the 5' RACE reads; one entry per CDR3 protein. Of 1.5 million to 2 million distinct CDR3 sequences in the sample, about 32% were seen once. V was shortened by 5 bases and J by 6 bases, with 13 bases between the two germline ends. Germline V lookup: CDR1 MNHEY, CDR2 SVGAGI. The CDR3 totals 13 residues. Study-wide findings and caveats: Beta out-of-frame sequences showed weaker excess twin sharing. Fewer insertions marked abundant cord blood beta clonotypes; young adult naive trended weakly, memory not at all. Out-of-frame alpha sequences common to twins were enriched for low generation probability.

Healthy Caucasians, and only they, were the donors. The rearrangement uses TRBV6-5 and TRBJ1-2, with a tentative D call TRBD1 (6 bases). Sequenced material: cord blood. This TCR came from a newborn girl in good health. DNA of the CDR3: TGTGCCAGCAGTACCGAGCGGGGGCATGGCTACACCTTC. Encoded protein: CASSTERGHGYTF.